This T cell receptor (beta chain) originates from a study of somatic mutations in cytotoxic T cells in rheumatoid arthritis. The overall study: Selected populations of V beta antibody-stained T cells underwent flow sorting at nearly 100% purity; these encompassed V beta1+ cells subjected to TCRB sequencing.

Only in-frame clones appear in the TCRdb table, and some are missing; sequencing was by immunoSEQ multiplex PCR. This sample yields more than 15,000 clones, of which about 70% are seen a single time; over 20% belongs to the top ten. Overall study findings and caveats: Nobody had found out which antigens the expanded CD8+ clones targeted. No age-related increase in CD8+ clonality was seen in healthy controls, but one was seen in rheumatoid arthritis patients.

Notes on this clone: What it recognizes is unknown.

In germline, CDR1 is SGHDN, CDR2 FVKESK. The CDR3 covers 12 residues. Trimming shortened V by 3 bases and J by 4 bases, and 5 bases separated the two germline ends. This chain joins TRBV14 and TRBJ2-3; D ambiguous. Sequenced material: CD8+ T cells sorted from blood. This receptor was obtained from a woman aged 55-75 years in good health. In DNA form, the CDR3 reads TGTGCCAGCAGCCACACAGCAGATACGCAGTATTTT. This sequence encodes CASSHTADTQYF.